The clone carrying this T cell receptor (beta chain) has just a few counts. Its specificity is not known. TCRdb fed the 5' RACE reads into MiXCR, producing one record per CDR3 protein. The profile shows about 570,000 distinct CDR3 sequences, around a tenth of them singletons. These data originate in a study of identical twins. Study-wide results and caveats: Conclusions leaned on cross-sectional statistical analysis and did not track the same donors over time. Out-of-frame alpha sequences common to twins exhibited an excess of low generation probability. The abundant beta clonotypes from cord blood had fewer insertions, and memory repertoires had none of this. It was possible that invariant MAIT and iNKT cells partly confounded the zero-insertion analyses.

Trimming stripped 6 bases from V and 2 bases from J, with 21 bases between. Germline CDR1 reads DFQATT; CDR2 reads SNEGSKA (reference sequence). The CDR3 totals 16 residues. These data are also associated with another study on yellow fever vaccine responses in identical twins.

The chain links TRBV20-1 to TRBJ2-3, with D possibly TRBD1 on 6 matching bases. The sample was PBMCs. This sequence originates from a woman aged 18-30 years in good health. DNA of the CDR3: TGCAGTGCCCAAATCGGCCCTGGGACATTCACAGATACGCAGTATTTT. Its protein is CSAQIGPGTFTDTQYF.